This TCR beta chain was sequenced in a study of CD8 T cells in ankylosing spondylitis. TCRdb redid the calling of the 5' RACE reads with MiXCR, one entry per CDR3 protein. The repertoire consists of about 750,000 distinct CDR3 sequences, with 15% to 20% occurring once and the leading ten covering about 20%. This clonotype was seen ten or more times. The antigen is unknown. Study-wide findings and caveats: Reports say disease-linked clones showed up significantly more in matched ankylosing spondylitis synovial fluid. Ankylosing spondylitis blood appeared to be characterized by a TCR beta motif of about 8 highly homologous variants.

CDR1 and CDR2 from the germline V gene are MNHEY and SVGAGI. The V end lost 2 bases, the J end lost 6 bases, and 13 bases lay between the germline ends. The CDR3 extends over 14 amino acids. The rearrangement links TRBV6-5 to TRBJ1-2; TRBD1 might be the D (5 bases). The sequenced material came from blood, either unsorted or a sorted T cell fraction (not recorded which). This clonotype was sampled from a male donor with ankylosing spondylitis. CDR3 DNA sequence: TGTGCCAGCAGTTACGACAGCAGTACTAATGGCTACACCTTC. Translated: CASSYDSSTNGYTF.